Listed below are T cell receptor beta chains from one sample, sequenced in a study of blood T cell repertoires in COVID-19. Assay: immunoSEQ multiplex PCR; the TCRdb copy retains only in-frame clones and omits some. The profile shows approximately 350,000 clones, about four fifths of them singletons. The sequencing sample was made of PBMCs or T cells enriched from blood (not recorded which). Receptor source: a woman aged 50 to 65 who had recovered from COVID-19. Each CDR3 is given with its conserved first and last residue. The order of the fields is J gene, V gene, CDR3 protein.

J gene: TRBJ2-2; V gene: TRBV7-7; CDR3 protein: CASSQQLAGVHGELFF
J gene: TRBJ1-1; V gene: TRBV9; CDR3 protein: CASSPQTEIGTEAFF
J gene: TRBJ2-3; V gene: TRBV7-3; CDR3 protein: CASSTLLGGADTQYF
J gene: TRBJ1-1; V gene: TRBV11-2; CDR3 protein: CASSLVRRGAGDEAFF
J gene: TRBJ1-4; V gene: TRBV10-3; CDR3 protein: CAISRSGTNEKLFF
J gene: TRBJ1-5; V gene: TRBV30; CDR3 protein: CAWSGGGGNQPQHF
J gene: TRBJ2-2; V gene: TRBV18; CDR3 protein: CASSPLAGVTGELFF
J gene: TRBJ1-2; V gene: TRBV20-1; CDR3 protein: CSASPPSGYTF
J gene: TRBJ1-1; V gene: TRBV19; CDR3 protein: CASSPRDRGWTEAFF
J gene: TRBJ2-7; V gene: TRBV19; CDR3 protein: CASSIGSSYEQYF
J gene: TRBJ1-2; V gene: TRBV7-8; CDR3 protein: CASSFRGGQGAVGYTF
J gene: TRBJ1-3; V gene: TRBV7-2; CDR3 protein: CASSLAGRNTIYF
J gene: TRBJ1-2; V gene: TRBV6-4; CDR3 protein: CASRPGGSSGYTF
J gene: TRBJ1-2; V gene: TRBV15; CDR3 protein: CATSTPGQNYGYTF
J gene: TRBJ2-5; V gene: TRBV11-2; CDR3 protein: CASSPRLAGGVGETQYF
J gene: TRBJ1-3; V gene: TRBV7-2; CDR3 protein: CASSLSNRDYAVGNTIYF
J gene: TRBJ2-1; V gene: TRBV15; CDR3 protein: CATSIRGRSYNEQFF
J gene: TRBJ2-7; V gene: TRBV20-1; CDR3 protein: CSASSTGASYEQYF
J gene: TRBJ2-3; V gene: TRBV7-2; CDR3 protein: CASSFGRGGPDTQYF
J gene: TRBJ1-5; V gene: TRBV5-1; CDR3 protein: CASSLDRDQPQHF
J gene: TRBJ1-6; V gene: TRBV5-1; CDR3 protein: CASSSTGLNNSPLHF
J gene: TRBJ1-6; V gene: TRBV6-4; CDR3 protein: CASSDSNYSPLHF